These 14 T cell receptor beta chains were all obtained from the same sample, sequenced in a study of blood T cell repertoires in COVID-19. The table came from immunoSEQ multiplex PCR; TCRdb's copy has only in-frame clones and leaves some out. The table shows about 400,000 clones, with approximately 86% occurring only once. Input material: PBMCs or T cells enriched from blood (not recorded which). The receptors shown here come from a woman aged 40 to 50 with acute COVID-19.

V usage is TRBV29-1 and J usage is TRBJ1-1, with 8 positions matching TRBD1. Per germline, CDR1 SQVTM and CDR2 ANQGSEA. With 6 bases clipped from V and 5 bases from J, the junction kept 5 bases outside the gene matches. The CDR3 is made up of 12 amino acids. This CDR3 is CSVRTGRTEAFF. The CDR3 DNA follows: TGCAGCGTGCGGACAGGGCGGACTGAAGCTTTCTTT.

V and J are TRBV9 and TRBJ2-3; the D gene is possibly TRBD2 (7 bases). This CDR3 is 15 amino acids long. With 5 bases removed from V and 1 base from J, the gap between germline ends came to 14 bases. CDR1 and CDR2 (germline): SGDLS, YYNGEE. CDR3 in DNA: TGTGCCAGCAGTGAAGGGGGGGCGGGCACAGATACGCAGTATTTT. It codes for CASSEGGAGTDTQYF.

This clone was seen only once. This chain joins TRBV4-2 and TRBJ1-6, with a weak D call TRBD1 (5 bases). V dropped 4 bases and J dropped 8 bases, with 12 bases sitting between them. Looked up from germline, CDR1 is LGHNA and CDR2 is YNFKEQ. CDR3 length equals 14 residues. CDR3 protein: CASSRGRVDSPLHF. CDR3 nucleotide sequence: TGTGCCAGCAGCCGGGGCAGGGTTGATTCACCCCTCCACTTT.

The gene calls are TRBV5-1 and TRBJ1-2, with a weak D call TRBD1 (5 bases). This CDR3 has 15 residues. The V and J ends lost 4 bases and 2 bases respectively, with 15 bases between them. Germline CDR1 and CDR2: SGHRS and YFSETQ. CDR3 region: CASSMEGGGNYGYTF. The CDR3 DNA is TGCGCCAGCAGCATGGAGGGCGGGGGGAACTATGGCTACACCTTC.

CDR3 bases: TGTGCCAGCAGTGTACAGGGGGCGAGAGGCTACACCTTC. Its translation is CASSVQGARGYTF. The chain joins TRBV28 to TRBJ1-2; 9 bases fit TRBD1. The CDR3 is 13 amino acids. The germline CDR1 and CDR2 sequences are MDHEN and SYDVKM. Losses at the gene ends were 5 bases for V and 8 bases for J; bases not matched to a gene: 6.

The J gene is TRBJ1-4, the V gene TRBV9; 8 bases align to TRBD1. The ends lost 3 bases at V and 8 bases at J; junction bases unmatched: 12. CDR1 SGDLS and CDR2 YYNGEE come from the germline V gene. The length of the CDR3 is 16 residues. The CDR3 here is CASSGRQTGAGEKLFF. The CDR3 DNA reads TGTGCCAGCAGCGGACGTCAGACAGGGGCGGGCGAAAAACTGTTTTTT.

V and J are TRBV12-3 or TRBV12-4 and TRBJ2-1; no clear D. There are 11 residues in the CDR3. The V end was cut by 2 bases, the J end by 9 bases, with 5 bases between. In DNA form, the CDR3 reads TGTGCCAGCAGTTTACGCAGTGAGCAGTTCTTC. Its translation: CASSLRSEQFF.

The chain recombines TRBV3-1 (or the pseudogene TRBV3-2) with TRBJ2-1; perhaps TRBD2 as D (6 bases). CDR1 and CDR2 (germline): LGHDT, YNNKEL (reference sequence). The CDR3 loop spans 14 amino acids. The germline V and J ends were trimmed by 4 bases and 5 bases, with 12 bases remaining between them. The CDR3 bases are TGTGCCAGCAGCCCAAGAGGCGGGGACAATGAGCAGTTCTTC. It encodes CASSPRGGDNEQFF.

The chain is built from TRBV30 and TRBJ1-6; no firm D call. V was trimmed by 1 base and J by 10 bases, leaving 17 bases between them. CDR3 size: 15 residues. CDR1 is GTSNPN, CDR2 SVGIG, per germline (reference sequence). CDR3 sequence (DNA): TGTGCCTGGAGTGGAATTACGCAGGAAGGATCACCCCTCCACTTT. The encoded protein is CAWSGITQEGSPLHF.

CDR3 region: CASSLGQGMNQPQHF. Here the CDR3 DNA reads TGTGCCAGCAGCTTGGGGCAGGGGATGAATCAGCCCCAGCATTTT. This rearrangement joins TRBV7-2 to TRBJ1-5; D is perhaps TRBD1 (6 bases). V shed 3 bases and J shed 4 bases, with 13 bases lying between them. The CDR3 contains 15 residues. Germline V gene data show CDR1 as SGHTA and CDR2 as FQGNSA. Combining the CDR3 with reference TRBV7-2 and TRBJ1-5 gives the whole variable domain GAGVSQSPSNKVTEKGKDVELRCDPISGHTALYWYRQSLGQGLEFLIYFQGNSAPDKSGLPSDRFSAERTGGSVSTLTIQRTQQEDSAVYLCASSLGQGMNQPQHFGDGTRLSIL.

V and J are TRBV6-2 or TRBV6-3 and TRBJ2-5, with D possibly being TRBD1 (5 bases). The V and J ends lost 1 base and 2 bases respectively, with 8 bases between them. From germline, CDR1 is MNHEY and CDR2 SVGEGT. The CDR3 spans 14 residues. CDR3 coding DNA: TGTGCCAGCAGTTACTGGCAGGGACAAGAGACCCAGTACTTC. Encoded protein: CASSYWQGQETQYF.

The V call is TRBV3-1 (or the pseudogene TRBV3-2), the J call TRBJ1-2; tentatively, D is TRBD1 (5 bases). With 1 base removed from V and 1 base from J, the gap between germline ends came to 16 bases. CDR3 length: 17 amino acids. The germline CDR1 and CDR2 sequences are LGHDT and YNNKEL (reference sequence). The CDR3 DNA follows: TGTGCCAGCAGCCAAGTGGGTCTAGGGGAAATTAACTATGGCTACACCTTC. This gives the protein CASSQVGLGEINYGYTF.

V usage is TRBV10-3 and J usage is TRBJ2-7; 8 bases match TRBD2. This CDR3 comprises 13 residues. Per germline, CDR1 ENHRY and CDR2 SYGVKD. V was clipped by 6 bases and J by 3 bases; unmatched bases: 4. The CDR3 nucleotides are TGTGCCATCAGCGGAAGCGGGGGCTACGAGCAGTACTTC. Its protein is CAISGSGGYEQYF.

The rearrangement uses TRBV18 and TRBJ1-1; 8 bases are shared with TRBD1. The germline gives CDR1 KGHSH, CDR2 LQKENI. V lost 4 bases to trimming and J lost 2 bases; unmatched junction nucleotides: 6. The CDR3 contains 15 residues. The CDR3 DNA is TGTGCCAGCTCACTGGGACAGGCTATTAACACTGAAGCTTTCTTT. Translating gives CASSLGQAINTEAFF.